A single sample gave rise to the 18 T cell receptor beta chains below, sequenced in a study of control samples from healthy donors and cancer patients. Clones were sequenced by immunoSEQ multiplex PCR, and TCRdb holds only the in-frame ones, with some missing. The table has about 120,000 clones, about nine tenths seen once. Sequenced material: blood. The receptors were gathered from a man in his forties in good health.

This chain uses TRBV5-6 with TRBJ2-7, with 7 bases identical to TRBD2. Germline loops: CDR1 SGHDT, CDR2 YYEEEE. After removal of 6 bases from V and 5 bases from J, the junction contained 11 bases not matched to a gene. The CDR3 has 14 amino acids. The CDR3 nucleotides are TGTGCCAGCACCACGTGGGAGGGGTTCCACGAGCAGTACTTC. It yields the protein CASTTWEGFHEQYF.

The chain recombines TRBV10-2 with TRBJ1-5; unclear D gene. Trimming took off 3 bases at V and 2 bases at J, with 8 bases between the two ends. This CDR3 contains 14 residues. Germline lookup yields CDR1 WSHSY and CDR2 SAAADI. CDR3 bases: TGCGCCAGCAGTGAAAGGAGGGGCAATCAGCCCCAGCATTTT. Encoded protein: CASSERRGNQPQHF.

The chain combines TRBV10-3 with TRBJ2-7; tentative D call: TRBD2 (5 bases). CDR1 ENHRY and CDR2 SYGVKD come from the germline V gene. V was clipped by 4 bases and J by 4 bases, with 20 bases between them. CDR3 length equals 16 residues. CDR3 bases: TGTGCCATCAGTGGAGGGATCGCAGCCCCTCGATACGAGCAGTACTTC. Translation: CAISGGIAAPRYEQYF.

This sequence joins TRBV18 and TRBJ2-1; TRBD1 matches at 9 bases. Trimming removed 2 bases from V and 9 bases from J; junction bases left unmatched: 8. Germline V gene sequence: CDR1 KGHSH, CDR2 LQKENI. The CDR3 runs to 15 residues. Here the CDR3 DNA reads TGTGCCAGCTCACCATTGTACAGGGGGCACGGTGAGCAGTTCTTC. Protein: CASSPLYRGHGEQFF. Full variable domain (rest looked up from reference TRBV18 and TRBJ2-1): NAGVMQNPRHLVRRRGQEARLRCSPMKGHSHVYWYRQLPEEGLKFMVYLQKENIIDESGMPKERFSAEFPKEGPSILRIQQVVRGDSAAYFCASSPLYRGHGEQFFGPGTRLTVL.

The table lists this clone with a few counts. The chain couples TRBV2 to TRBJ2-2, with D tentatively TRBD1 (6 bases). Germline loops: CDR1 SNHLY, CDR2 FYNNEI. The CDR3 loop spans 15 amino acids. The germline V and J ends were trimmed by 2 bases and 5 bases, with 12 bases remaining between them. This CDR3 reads CASSEFWGHTGELFF. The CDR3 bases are TGTGCCAGCAGTGAATTTTGGGGGCATACCGGGGAGCTGTTTTTT. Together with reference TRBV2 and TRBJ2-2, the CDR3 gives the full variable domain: EPEVTQTPSHQVTQMGQEVILRCVPISNHLYFYWYRQILGQKVEFLVSFYNNEISEKSEIFDDQFSVERPDGSNFTLKIRSTKLEDSAMYFCASSEFWGHTGELFFGEGSRLTVL.

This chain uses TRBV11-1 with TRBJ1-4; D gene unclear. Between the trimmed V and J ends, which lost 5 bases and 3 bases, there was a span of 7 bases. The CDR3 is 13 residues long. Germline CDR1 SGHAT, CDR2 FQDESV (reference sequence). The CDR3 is CASSLSSNEKLFF. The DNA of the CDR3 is TGTGCCAGCAGCCTATCGTCTAATGAAAAACTGTTTTTT.

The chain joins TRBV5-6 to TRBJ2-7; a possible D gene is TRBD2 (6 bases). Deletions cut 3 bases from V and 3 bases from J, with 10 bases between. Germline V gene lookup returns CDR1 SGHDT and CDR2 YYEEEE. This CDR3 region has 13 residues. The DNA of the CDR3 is TGTGCCAGCAGCTCTGGGGACTTCTACGAGCAGTACTTC. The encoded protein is CASSSGDFYEQYF.

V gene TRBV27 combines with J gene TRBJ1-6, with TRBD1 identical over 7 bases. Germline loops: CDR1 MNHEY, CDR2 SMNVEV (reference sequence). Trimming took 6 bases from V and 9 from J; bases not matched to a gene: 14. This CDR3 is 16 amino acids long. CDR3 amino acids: CASRIDRVFSSSPLHF. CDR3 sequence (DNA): TGTGCCAGCAGAATTGACAGGGTCTTTAGTAGTTCACCCCTCCACTTT.

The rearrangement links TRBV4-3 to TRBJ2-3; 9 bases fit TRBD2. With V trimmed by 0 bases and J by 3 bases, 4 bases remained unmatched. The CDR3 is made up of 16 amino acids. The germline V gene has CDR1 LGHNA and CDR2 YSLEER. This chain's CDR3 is CASSQDSRGGTDTQYF. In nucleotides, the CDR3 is TGCGCCAGCAGCCAAGATTCGCGGGGGGGAACAGATACGCAGTATTTT.

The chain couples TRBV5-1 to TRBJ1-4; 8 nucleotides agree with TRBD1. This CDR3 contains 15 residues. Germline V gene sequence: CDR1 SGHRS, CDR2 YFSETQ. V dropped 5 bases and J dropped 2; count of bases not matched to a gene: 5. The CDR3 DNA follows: TGCGCCAGCAGTAAACAGGGGGTTACTAATGAAAAACTGTTTTTT. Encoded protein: CASSKQGVTNEKLFF.

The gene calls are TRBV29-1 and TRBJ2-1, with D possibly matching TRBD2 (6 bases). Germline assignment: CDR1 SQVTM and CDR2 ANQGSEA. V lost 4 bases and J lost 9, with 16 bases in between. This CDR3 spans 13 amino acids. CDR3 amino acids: CSVVPSARGEQFF. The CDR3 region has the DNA TGCAGCGTTGTGCCTAGCGCTCGGGGTGAGCAGTTCTTC.

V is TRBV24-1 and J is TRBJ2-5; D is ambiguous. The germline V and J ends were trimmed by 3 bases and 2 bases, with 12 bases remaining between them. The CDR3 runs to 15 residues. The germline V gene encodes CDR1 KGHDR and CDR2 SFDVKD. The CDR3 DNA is TGTGCCACCAGTGATCCGCATAAGGGTCAAGAGACCCAGTACTTC. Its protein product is CATSDPHKGQETQYF.

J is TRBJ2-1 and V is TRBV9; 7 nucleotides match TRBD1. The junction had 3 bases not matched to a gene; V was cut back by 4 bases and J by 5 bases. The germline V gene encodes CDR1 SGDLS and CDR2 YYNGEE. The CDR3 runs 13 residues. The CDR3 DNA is TGTGCCAGCAGCCCCGGGACAGACAATGAGCAGTTCTTC. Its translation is CASSPGTDNEQFF.

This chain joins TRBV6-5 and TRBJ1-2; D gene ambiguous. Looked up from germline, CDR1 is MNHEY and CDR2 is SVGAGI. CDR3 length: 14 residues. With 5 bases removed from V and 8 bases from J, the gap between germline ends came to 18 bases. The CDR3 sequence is CASSREGRPGGYTF. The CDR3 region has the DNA TGTGCCAGCAGTAGGGAGGGAAGACCCGGCGGCTACACCTTC.

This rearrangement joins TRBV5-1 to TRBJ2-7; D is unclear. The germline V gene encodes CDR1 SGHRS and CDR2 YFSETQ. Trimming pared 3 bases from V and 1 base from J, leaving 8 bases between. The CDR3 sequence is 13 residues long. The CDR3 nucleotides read TGCGCCAGCAGCTCGGAAGCATCCTACGAGCAGTACTTC. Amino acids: CASSSEASYEQYF. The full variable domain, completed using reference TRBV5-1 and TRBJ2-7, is KAGVTQTPRYLIKTRGQQVTLSCSPISGHRSVSWYQQTPGQGLQFLFEYFSETQRNKGNFPGRFSGRQFSNSRSEMNVSTLELGDSALYLCASSSEASYEQYFGPGTRLTVT.

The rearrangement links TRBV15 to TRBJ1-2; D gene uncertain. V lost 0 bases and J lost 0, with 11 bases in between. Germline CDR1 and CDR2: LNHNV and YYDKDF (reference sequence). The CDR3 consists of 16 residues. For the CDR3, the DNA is TGTGCCACCAGCAGAGATCTTTCCCTTTCTAACTATGGCTACACCTTC. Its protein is CATSRDLSLSNYGYTF.

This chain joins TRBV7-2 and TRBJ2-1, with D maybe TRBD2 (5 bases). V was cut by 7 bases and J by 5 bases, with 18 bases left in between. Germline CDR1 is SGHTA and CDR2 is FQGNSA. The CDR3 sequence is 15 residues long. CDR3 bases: TGTGCCAGCACCTCTGGGCCCGGGGATCACAATGAGCAGTTCTTC. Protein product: CASTSGPGDHNEQFF.

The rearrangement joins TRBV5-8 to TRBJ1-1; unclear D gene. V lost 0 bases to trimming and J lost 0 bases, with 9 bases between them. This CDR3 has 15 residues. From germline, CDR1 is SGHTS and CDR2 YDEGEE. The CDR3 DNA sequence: TGTGCCAGCAGCTTGGAGGGCAGTTTGAACACTGAAGCTTTCTTT. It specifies CASSLEGSLNTEAFF.